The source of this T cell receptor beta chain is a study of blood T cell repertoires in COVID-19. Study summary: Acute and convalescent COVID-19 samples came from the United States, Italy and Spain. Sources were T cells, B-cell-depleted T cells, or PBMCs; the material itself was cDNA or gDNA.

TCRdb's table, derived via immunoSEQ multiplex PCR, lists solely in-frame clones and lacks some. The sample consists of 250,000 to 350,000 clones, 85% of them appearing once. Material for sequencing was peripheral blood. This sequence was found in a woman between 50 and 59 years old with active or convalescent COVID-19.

CDR3 DNA sequence: TGTGCCAGCAGCACTCCGCGGTTCACAGATACGCAGTATTTT. Translation gives CASSTPRFTDTQYF. The V call is TRBV2, the J call TRBJ2-3; D ambiguous. V lost 6 bases and J 2 bases, leaving 12 bases between the germline ends. This CDR3 contains 14 residues. Looked up from germline, CDR1 is SNHLY and CDR2 is FYNNEI.